Given below is one T cell receptor beta chain in context. The CDR3 extends over 14 amino acids. These data originate in a study of shared clonotypes between healthy human individuals. Data came from immunoSEQ multiplex PCR; TCRdb stores just in-frame clones and leaves some out. The sample shows about a million clones, about 74% of them seen only once. What was sequenced was memory CD4+ T cells sorted from blood. Described subset: CD45RA-negative fraction. The gene calls are TRBV21-1 and TRBJ1-2; TRBD1 is the table's D call and was not checked against the DNA. TRBV21-1 is described as a pseudogene. The clonotype comes from a man aged 18 to 30 in good health. CDR3 protein: CASSILSQGYGYTF. DNA for the CDR3: TGTGCCAGCAGCATCCTCTCACAGGGTTATGGCTACACCTTC.